Presented here are 21 T cell receptor beta chains from one specimen sequenced in a study of early T cells in non-severe SARS-CoV-2 infection. TCRdb processed the 5' RACE reads anew with MiXCR; each CDR3 protein has one entry. This sample has about 58,000 distinct CDR3 sequences, with 9.5% to 15% found just once. Sequencing was performed on whole blood. The receptors stem from an adult who was a healthcare worker with PCR-confirmed SARS-CoV-2 infection or an uninfected control (not recorded which).

This clonotype was observed many times. The rearrangement links TRBV6-6 to TRBJ2-3; D remains unclear. This CDR3 region has 13 residues. Germline V lookup: CDR1 MNHNY, CDR2 SVGAGI (reference sequence). With 5 bases removed from V and 2 bases from J, the gap between germline ends came to 8 bases. The CDR3 is CASSPRYTDTQYF. In DNA, the CDR3 is TGTGCCAGCAGTCCGCGATACACAGATACGCAGTATTTT.

This clonotype was seen repeatedly, ten times or more. The chain uses TRBV29-1 and TRBJ2-1; 10 nucleotides agree with TRBD2. The germline CDR1 and CDR2 sequences are SQVTM and ANQGSEA. V trimming: 6 bases; J trimming: 1 base; junction bases outside the gene matches: 3. CDR3 length: 14 amino acids. CDR3 loop: CSVRLAGSYNEQFF. As DNA, the CDR3 is TGCAGCGTACGACTAGCGGGTTCCTACAATGAGCAGTTCTTC.

In this sample, this clonotype turned up many times. The chain uses TRBV27 and TRBJ2-7, with 7 bases matching TRBD1. The CDR3 length is 16 residues. V was clipped by 2 bases and J by 1 base; unmatched bases: 8. Germline-derived CDR1 and CDR2 are MNHEY and SMNVEV (reference sequence). CDR3: CASSLLTGDPSYEQYF. The CDR3 DNA is TGTGCCAGCAGTTTACTTACAGGGGATCCATCCTACGAGCAGTACTTC.

The gene calls are TRBV18 and TRBJ2-3; 7 nucleotides match TRBD1. V dropped 0 bases and J dropped 2; count of bases not matched to a gene: 2. This CDR3 spans 15 amino acids. The V gene's germline CDR1 is KGHSH and CDR2 LQKENI. CDR3 nucleotides: TGTGCCAGCTCACCACCGGGACAGCCCACAGATACGCAGTATTTT. This translates into CASSPPGQPTDTQYF. Full variable domain (missing parts from reference TRBV18 and TRBJ2-3): NAGVMQNPRHLVRRRGQEARLRCSPMKGHSHVYWYRQLPEEGLKFMVYLQKENIIDESGMPKERFSAEFPKEGPSILRIQQVVRGDSAAYFCASSPPGQPTDTQYFGPGTRLTVL.

This clonotype was recorded many times. V is TRBV2 and J is TRBJ2-7, with D possibly TRBD1 on 5 matching bases. CDR3 size: 13 residues. Germline CDR1 is SNHLY and CDR2 is FYNNEI. The ends were cut back, 4 bases at V and 7 bases at J, with 14 bases in the middle. CDR3 DNA: TGTGCCAGCAGTGTTCGACAGTCCGGGGAGCAGTACTTC. It codes for CASSVRQSGEQYF. Together with reference TRBV2 and TRBJ2-7, the CDR3 gives the full variable domain: EPEVTQTPSHQVTQMGQEVILRCVPISNHLYFYWYRQILGQKVEFLVSFYNNEISEKSEIFDDQFSVERPDGSNFTLKIRSTKLEDSAMYFCASSVRQSGEQYFGPGTRLTVT.

The J gene is TRBJ2-7, the V gene TRBV7-8; 10 nucleotides align to TRBD1. Germline CDR1 and CDR2: SGHVS and FQNEAQ. The junction had 4 bases not matched to a gene; V was cut back by 5 bases and J by 0 bases. There are 15 residues in the CDR3. CDR3 region: CASSPRTGGSYEQYF. In DNA form, the CDR3 reads TGTGCCAGCAGCCCACGGACAGGGGGCTCCTACGAGCAGTACTTC.

The chain recombines TRBV20-1 with TRBJ2-4; D perhaps matches TRBD2 (6 bases). Germline CDR1 is DFQATT and CDR2 is SNEGSKA (reference sequence). V lost 3 bases, J lost 7 bases, and 10 bases lay in between. This CDR3 contains 12 residues. Written as DNA, the CDR3 is TGCAGTGCTAGCGGGAGTGGGAACATTCAGTACTTC. This translates into CSASGSGNIQYF.

This clonotype was picked up a small number of times. The rearrangement uses TRBV4-1 and TRBJ2-3; 7 bases agree with TRBD2. J lost 6 bases, V lost 4 bases, and 7 bases had no gene match. CDR1 is MGHRA, CDR2 YSYEKL, per germline. This CDR3 is built from 14 residues. CDR3 sequence: CASSLLAAGDTQYF. CDR3 nucleotides: TGCGCCAGCAGCCTCCTAGCGGCTGGCGATACGCAGTATTTT.

As DNA, the CDR3 is TGTGCCAGCAGCTTAGACCCTAGCGGGCGTGCCTCCTACAATGAGCAGTTCTTC. This sequence encodes CASSLDPSGRASYNEQFF. The rearrangement uses TRBV7-6 and TRBJ2-1, with 8 positions matching TRBD2. Germline CDR1 is SGHVS and CDR2 is FNYEAQ. Trimming cost V 1 base and J 0 bases; bases outside gene matches: 8. The length of the CDR3 is 18 residues.

V and J are TRBV20-1 and TRBJ2-7; D gene ambiguous. V lost 3 bases to trimming and J lost 7 bases, with 13 bases between them. The CDR3 has 12 amino acids. The V gene's germline CDR1 is DFQATT and CDR2 SNEGSKA (reference sequence). The CDR3 is CSASYPPFEQYF. CDR3 sequence (DNA): TGCAGTGCTAGCTACCCACCTTTTGAGCAGTACTTC.

This clonotype was recorded many times. The V gene is TRBV5-1, the J gene TRBJ1-6; TRBD1 aligns across 8 bases. V gave up 0 bases and J gave up 8 bases; unmatched junction bases: 4. From germline, CDR1 is SGHRS and CDR2 YFSETQ. This CDR3 is built from 15 residues. The CDR3 loop is CASSLETGGYSPLHF. The CDR3 region has the DNA TGCGCCAGCAGCTTGGAAACAGGGGGGTATTCACCCCTCCACTTT. The variable domain in full, completed from reference TRBV5-1 and TRBJ1-6, reads KAGVTQTPRYLIKTRGQQVTLSCSPISGHRSVSWYQQTPGQGLQFLFEYFSETQRNKGNFPGRFSGRQFSNSRSEMNVSTLELGDSALYLCASSLETGGYSPLHFGNGTRLTVT.

This clonotype occurred a few times. For the CDR3, the DNA is TGTGCCAGCAGACTAGCGGGAGCAATTGAGCAGTTCTTC. This translates into CASRLAGAIEQFF. V usage is TRBV27 and J usage is TRBJ2-1; 11 bases match TRBD2. Germline V gene data show CDR1 as MNHEY and CDR2 as SMNVEV (reference sequence). With 6 bases clipped from V and 9 bases from J, the junction kept 4 bases outside the gene matches. The CDR3 spans 13 residues.

This clonotype is labeled medium-sized. The chain couples TRBV11-3 to TRBJ2-1; 11 positions match TRBD2. V lost 6 bases to trimming and J lost 7 bases; unmatched junction nucleotides: 8. The length of the CDR3 is 15 residues. Per the germline V gene, CDR1 is SGHNT and CDR2 is YENEEA. CDR3 sequence (DNA): TGTGCCAGCAGTAGCGGGAGGGGTATGGGGAATGAGCAGTTCTTC. This gives the protein CASSSGRGMGNEQFF. Looking up the rest from reference TRBV11-3 and TRBJ2-1 gives the full variable domain: EAGVVQSPRYKIIEKKQPVAFWCNPISGHNTLYWYLQNLGQGPELLIRYENEEAVDDSQLPKDRFSAERLKGVDSTLKIQPAELGDSAVYLCASSSGRGMGNEQFFGPGTRLTVL.

There are a few counts of this clonotype. The V call is TRBV28, the J call TRBJ2-2; D unresolved. This CDR3 has 16 residues. Germline loops: CDR1 MDHEN, CDR2 SYDVKM. The V end lost 2 bases, the J end lost 3 bases, and 13 bases lay between the germline ends. Written as DNA, the CDR3 is TGTGCCAGCAGTTTAGGCGGAAAGCACTACACCGGGGAGCTGTTTTTT. This gives the protein CASSLGGKHYTGELFF.

This clonotype was recorded a few times. V usage is TRBV20-1 and J usage is TRBJ2-1; the D gene could be TRBD1 or TRBD2 (5 bases each). This CDR3 comprises 17 residues. Germline loops: CDR1 DFQATT, CDR2 SNEGSKA (reference sequence). V lost 0 bases and J 8 bases, leaving 23 bases between the germline ends. The CDR3 is CSARDGRRGRGADEQFF. CDR3 sequence (DNA): TGCAGTGCTAGAGATGGCCGTCGGGGTAGGGGCGCCGATGAGCAGTTCTTC.

This clonotype was seen a handful of times. The gene calls are TRBV20-1 and TRBJ1-5; no reliable D call. Germline CDR1 and CDR2: DFQATT and SNEGSKA (reference sequence). The V end was cut by 3 bases, the J end by 5 bases, with 14 bases between. There are 14 residues in the CDR3. The CDR3 DNA reads TGCAGTGCTAGCTTCGGGGATATAGATCAGCCCCAGCATTTT. As protein: CSASFGDIDQPQHF.

In this sample, this clonotype turned up many times. V is TRBV5-1 and J is TRBJ1-1, with D unclear. Trimming took off 1 base at V and 1 base at J, with 11 bases between the two ends. Germline assignment: CDR1 SGHRS and CDR2 YFSETQ. This CDR3 has 15 amino acids. CDR3 amino acids: CASSLTRQTNTEAFF. The DNA of the CDR3 is TGCGCCAGCAGCTTGACGCGGCAAACGAACACTGAAGCTTTCTTT.

The chain couples TRBV7-8 to TRBJ2-1; the match to TRBD1 covers 7 bases. CDR1 and CDR2 (germline): SGHVS, FQNEAQ. The CDR3 totals 13 residues. Trimming removed 5 bases from V and 4 bases from J; junction bases left unmatched: 2. Here the CDR3 DNA reads TGTGCCAGCAGCCAGGACAGGTACAATGAGCAGTTCTTC. Translated: CASSQDRYNEQFF. Supplemented by reference TRBV7-8 and TRBJ2-1, the full variable domain reads GAGVSQSPRYKVAKRGQDVALRCDPISGHVSLFWYQQALGQGPEFLTYFQNEAQLDKSGLPSDRFFAERPEGSVSTLKIQRTQQEDSAVYLCASSQDRYNEQFFGPGTRLTVL.

This clonotype was seen many times. The V and J genes are TRBV7-3 and TRBJ2-1; TRBD2 is a possible D gene (5 bases). V was cut by 1 base and J by 8 bases, with 15 bases left in between. Germline V gene data show CDR1 as SGHTA and CDR2 as FQGTGA. The CDR3 sequence is 15 residues long. CDR3 residues: CASSLNSGGRDEQFF. The CDR3 DNA is TGTGCCAGCAGCTTAAACAGCGGTGGTAGGGATGAGCAGTTCTTC.

This chain links TRBV6-5 with TRBJ1-6, with 10 positions matching TRBD1. The CDR3 has 15 amino acids. J gave up 8 bases and V 6 bases, and 7 bases lay outside the gene matches. The germline V gene encodes CDR1 MNHEY and CDR2 SVGAGI. Written as DNA, the CDR3 is TGTGCCAGCAGACAGGAGGGACAGGGGCATTCACCCCTCCACTTT. It codes for CASRQEGQGHSPLHF.

This clonotype was observed at least ten times. The chain recombines TRBV29-1 with TRBJ2-7; 10 nucleotides line up with TRBD1. V dropped 4 bases and J dropped 4; count of bases not matched to a gene: 4. CDR1 is SQVTM, CDR2 ANQGSEA, per germline. CDR3 length equals 13 residues. CDR3 loop: CSVGKGQGYEQYF. CDR3 DNA sequence: TGCAGCGTTGGGAAGGGACAGGGGTACGAGCAGTACTTC.